The 16 T cell receptor beta chains below come from one sample, sequenced in a study of CD8 T cells in ankylosing spondylitis (dated by TCRdb to 2017 to 2019). The library relied on 5' RACE. The sequencer was an Illumina HiSeq 2500. TCRdb applied fastp at Q25 and MiXCR to the public reads, then kept only in-frame beta chains. Identical CDR3 proteins give one entry, which carries the most common genes and DNA. The sample table lists 200,000 to 250,000 distinct CDR3 sequences, under 30% of them with a count of one. Roughly 6.7% of the sample goes to the ten largest clones. The specimen sequenced was blood, either unsorted or a sorted T cell fraction (not recorded which). The receptors were gathered from a male donor with ankylosing spondylitis or in good health (not recorded which).

This clonotype occurred many times. The chain uses TRBV2 and TRBJ2-1; perhaps TRBD2 as D (5 bases). Germline assignment: CDR1 SNHLY and CDR2 FYNNEI. There are 14 residues in the CDR3. The V and J ends lost 6 bases and 8 bases respectively, with 17 bases between them. The CDR3 nucleotides read TGTGCCAGCAGCTATAGCGCGATTAGGGATGAGCAGTTCTTC. Protein sequence: CASSYSAIRDEQFF.

This clonotype was counted at least ten times. V gene TRBV20-1 combines with J gene TRBJ2-1, with TRBD2 matching over 11 bases. Germline V gives CDR1 DFQATT, CDR2 SNEGSKA (reference sequence). The CDR3 has 14 residues. V shed 6 bases, J shed 3 bases, and the junction held 4 bases outside the gene matches. CDR3 DNA: TGCAGTGCCATGACTAGCGGGGTCTACAATGAGCAGTTCTTC. Protein sequence: CSAMTSGVYNEQFF.

This clonotype was seen repeatedly, ten times or more. The V and J genes are TRBV3-1 and TRBJ2-7, with a possible D match to TRBD2 (6 bases). Germline lookup yields CDR1 LGHDT and CDR2 YNNKEL (reference sequence). Trimming removed 8 bases at V and 6 bases at J, with 17 bases between. The CDR3 consists of 13 residues. CDR3 loop: CASGGTKLGEQYF. CDR3 DNA: TGTGCCAGCGGGGGGACCAAGCTGGGCGAGCAGTACTTC.

The sample holds one count of this clonotype. Written as DNA, the CDR3 is TGTGCCAGCAGCGCACTACAGGGCCAGCGGTACTTC. Its translation is CASSALQGQRYF. The chain combines TRBV5-6 with TRBJ2-7, with D tentatively TRBD1 (6 bases). Looked up from germline, CDR1 is SGHDT and CDR2 is YYEEEE. CDR3 length equals 12 residues. The V end lost 4 bases, the J end lost 12 bases, and 17 bases lay between the germline ends.

This clonotype was found many times. The chain employs TRBV6-1 and TRBJ2-1, with TRBD1 identical over 7 bases. The CDR3 totals 15 residues. Trimming removed 6 bases from V and 0 bases from J; junction bases left unmatched: 5. Looked up from germline, CDR1 is MNHNS and CDR2 is SASEGT. The CDR3 coding sequence is TGTGCCAGCAGGCAGGACAGGAGCTCCTACAATGAGCAGTTCTTC. It yields the protein CASRQDRSSYNEQFF.

This clonotype occurred many times. The gene calls are TRBV6-1 and TRBJ1-2, with a tentative D call TRBD1 (5 bases). The germline V and J ends were trimmed by 8 bases and 0 bases, with 16 bases remaining between them. Germline lookup yields CDR1 MNHNS and CDR2 SASEGT. This CDR3 comprises 15 residues. In nucleotides, the CDR3 is TGTGCCAGCCATCCTCGGGGACCGTCTAACTATGGCTACACCTTC. Amino acid sequence: CASHPRGPSNYGYTF.

The V and J genes are TRBV4-1 and TRBJ2-1; tentative D call: TRBD2 (7 bases). The germline CDR1 and CDR2 sequences are MGHRA and YSYEKL. This CDR3 spans 15 amino acids. V gave up 3 bases and J gave up 4 bases, with 13 bases separating them. CDR3 amino acids: CASSQGGAYYNEQFF. In DNA, the CDR3 is TGCGCCAGCAGCCAGGGGGGGGCGTATTACAATGAGCAGTTCTTC.

This clonotype has just a few counts. This chain links TRBV7-8 with TRBJ2-6; D is unclear. The CDR3 is made up of 16 amino acids. The V gene's germline CDR1 is SGHVS and CDR2 FQNEAQ. V dropped 1 base and J dropped 0 bases, with 7 bases sitting between them. CDR3: CASSLVLSSGANVLTF. The CDR3, as DNA: TGTGCCAGCAGCTTAGTGTTGAGCTCTGGGGCCAACGTCCTGACTTTC.

This clonotype was seen only a few times. V is TRBV5-1 and J is TRBJ2-7, with 9 nucleotides matching TRBD2. Germline V CDR1 and CDR2: SGHRS, YFSETQ. V lost 0 bases and J lost 7; bases outside the gene matches: 11. This CDR3 spans 16 amino acids. The CDR3 protein is CASSLVAGGPLREQYF. In DNA form, the CDR3 reads TGCGCCAGCAGCTTGGTTGCGGGAGGGCCGTTGCGGGAGCAGTACTTC.

This clonotype has a handful of counts. The chain carries TRBV29-1 and TRBJ2-1, with 10 positions matching TRBD2. The V gene end was trimmed by 5 bases and the J gene end by 0 bases; junction bases not matched to a gene: 1. Germline V gene lookup returns CDR1 SQVTM and CDR2 ANQGSEA. The CDR3 spans 14 residues. In DNA form, the CDR3 reads TGCAGCGTTTCTAGCGGGAGCTCCTACAATGAGCAGTTCTTC. It is translated as CSVSSGSSYNEQFF.

This clonotype has more than one count but fewer than ten. The chain carries TRBV12-3 or TRBV12-4 and TRBJ2-1; D is perhaps TRBD2 (6 bases). This CDR3 region has 13 residues. V was trimmed by 6 bases and J by 2 bases, leaving 8 bases between them. The chain's CDR3 is CASSGSAYNEQFF. CDR3 DNA sequence: TGTGCCAGCAGCGGGAGTGCCTACAATGAGCAGTTCTTC.

This clonotype occurred a few times. J is TRBJ2-2 and V is TRBV6-1, with D hard to call. This CDR3 comprises 14 residues. CDR1 MNHNS and CDR2 SASEGT come from the germline V gene. V dropped 11 bases and J dropped 0 bases, with 13 bases sitting between them. CDR3 nucleotide sequence: TGTGCCTCCACCCGGACGGCGAACACCGGGGAGCTGTTTTTT. Its protein product is CASTRTANTGELFF.

The chain couples TRBV11-2 to TRBJ1-2; unclear D gene. The CDR3 totals 13 residues. CDR1 is SGHAT and CDR2 is FQNNGV in the germline V gene. V was pared by 5 bases and J by 5 bases, with 12 bases between. Here the CDR3 DNA reads TGTGCCAGCAGCCCCCTCGGCCGTTATGGCTACACCTTC. Protein: CASSPLGRYGYTF.

The rearrangement links TRBV20-1 to TRBJ2-1; the D gene is possibly TRBD2 (6 bases). With 1 base removed from V and 6 bases from J, the gap between germline ends came to 10 bases. The CDR3 covers 13 residues. Looked up from germline, CDR1 is DFQATT and CDR2 is SNEGSKA (reference sequence). This chain's CDR3 is CSARVEGGNEQFF. CDR3 sequence (DNA): TGCAGTGCTAGAGTGGAGGGAGGCAATGAGCAGTTCTTC.

The chain recombines TRBV20-1 with TRBJ2-2; D ambiguous. Looked up from germline, CDR1 is DFQATT and CDR2 is SNEGSKA (reference sequence). This CDR3 is 16 amino acids long. V was clipped by 5 bases and J by 4 bases, with 20 bases between them. Here the CDR3 reads CSAPRNRPDPTGELFF. CDR3 nucleotides: TGCAGTGCTCCTCGAAATCGCCCCGACCCCACCGGGGAGCTGTTTTTT.

This sequence joins TRBV11-2 and TRBJ1-1, with 9 bases aligning to TRBD1. The germline V gene has CDR1 SGHAT and CDR2 FQNNGV. J gave up 3 bases and V 3 bases, and 8 bases lay outside the gene matches. The CDR3 length is 16 residues. CDR3 sequence reads: CASSFPSGTGYTEAFF. CDR3 nucleotides: TGTGCCAGCAGCTTTCCTTCCGGGACAGGGTACACTGAAGCTTTCTTT. The full variable domain, with the rest looked up from reference TRBV11-2 and TRBJ1-1, is EAGVAQSPRYKIIEKRQSVAFWCNPISGHATLYWYQQILGQGPKLLIQFQNNGVVDDSQLPKDRFSAERLKGVDSTLKIQPAKLEDSAVYLCASSFPSGTGYTEAFFGQGTRLTVV.